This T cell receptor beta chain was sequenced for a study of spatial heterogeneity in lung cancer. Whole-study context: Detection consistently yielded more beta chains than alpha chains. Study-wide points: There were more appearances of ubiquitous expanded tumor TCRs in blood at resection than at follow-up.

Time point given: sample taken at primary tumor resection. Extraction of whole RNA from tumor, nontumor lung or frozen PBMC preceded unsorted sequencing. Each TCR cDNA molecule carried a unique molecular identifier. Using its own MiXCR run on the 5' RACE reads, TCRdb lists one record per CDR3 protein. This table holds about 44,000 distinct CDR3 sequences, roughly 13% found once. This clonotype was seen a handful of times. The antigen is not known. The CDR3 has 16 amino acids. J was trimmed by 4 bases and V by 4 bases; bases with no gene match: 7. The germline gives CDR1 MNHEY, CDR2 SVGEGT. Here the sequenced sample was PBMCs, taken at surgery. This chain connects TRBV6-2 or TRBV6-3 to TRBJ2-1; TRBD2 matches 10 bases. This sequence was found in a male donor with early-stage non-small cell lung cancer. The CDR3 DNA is TGTGCCAGCAGTTCCCCCGTGACTAGCGGGTACAATGAGCAGTTCTTC. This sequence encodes CASSSPVTSGYNEQFF.